The 10 T cell receptor beta chains in this list originate from one sample, sequenced in a study of OX40 agonist ivuxolimab in advanced cancers. Libraries were prepared by immunoSEQ multiplex PCR; TCRdb keeps only in-frame clonotypes and omits some of them. Among under 15,000 clones listed, 70% to 75% were seen once. The source material was CD4+ or CD8+ T cells sorted from blood, sampled in a trial of the OX40 agonist ivuxolimab. The source of these receptors is an adult with an advanced solid tumor such as melanoma, head and neck, liver or kidney cancer.

This chain uses TRBV2 with TRBJ2-7; possible D gene TRBD1, 6 bases. V shed 3 bases and J shed 0 bases, with 6 bases lying between them. The CDR3 consists of 13 residues. Germline loops: CDR1 SNHLY, CDR2 FYNNEI. The CDR3 loop reads CASSDRGSYEQYF. In DNA form, the CDR3 reads TGTGCCAGCAGTGACAGGGGCTCCTACGAGCAGTACTTC. Variable domain in full (rest from reference TRBV2 and TRBJ2-7): EPEVTQTPSHQVTQMGQEVILRCVPISNHLYFYWYRQILGQKVEFLVSFYNNEISEKSEIFDDQFSVERPDGSNFTLKIRSTKLEDSAMYFCASSDRGSYEQYFGPGTRLTVT.

The chain uses TRBV9 and TRBJ2-2; the match to TRBD2 covers 13 bases. In germline, CDR1 is SGDLS, CDR2 YYNGEE. The CDR3 runs to 17 residues. V lost 3 bases to trimming and J lost 0 bases; unmatched junction nucleotides: 2. The CDR3 sequence is CASSGLAGGSNTGELFF. In nucleotides, the CDR3 is TGTGCCAGCAGCGGACTAGCGGGGGGCTCGAACACCGGGGAGCTGTTTTTT.

By sample share, this clone is medium-sized (0.01 to 0.1%). V gene TRBV5-1 combines with J gene TRBJ2-5, with a weak D call TRBD2 (5 bases). Germline-derived CDR1 and CDR2 are SGHRS and YFSETQ. The CDR3 runs to 15 residues. The ends were cut back, 0 bases at V and 1 base at J, with 10 bases in the middle. CDR3: CASSLVGGPQETQYF. DNA of the CDR3: TGCGCCAGCAGCTTGGTTGGAGGCCCCCAAGAGACCCAGTACTTC.

The chain couples TRBV4-3 to TRBJ2-1; D remains ambiguous. The V gene's germline CDR1 is LGHNA and CDR2 YSLEER. Trimming removed 0 bases at V and 8 bases at J, with 5 bases between. There are 12 residues in the CDR3. The CDR3 sequence: CASSQEDDEQFF. The CDR3 DNA follows: TGCGCCAGCAGCCAAGAAGACGATGAGCAGTTCTTC.

The chain is built from TRBV5-8 and TRBJ1-2, with no clear D. The germline V gene encodes CDR1 SGHTS and CDR2 YDEGEE. This CDR3 is built from 14 residues. The V gene lost 1 base and the J gene lost 3 bases, with 10 bases spanning the gap. The CDR3 sequence is CASSLRAAYYGYTF. In DNA, the CDR3 is TGTGCCAGCAGCTTGAGGGCGGCTTACTATGGCTACACCTTC. Supplemented by reference TRBV5-8 and TRBJ1-2, the full variable domain reads EAGVTQSPTHLIKTRGQQATLRCSPISGHTSVYWYQQALGLGLQFLLWYDEGEERNRGNFPPRFSGRQFPNYSSELNVNALELEDSALYLCASSLRAAYYGYTFGSGTRLTVV.

The chain has TRBV4-1 and TRBJ2-3, with D possibly being TRBD2 (6 bases). In germline, CDR1 is MGHRA, CDR2 YSYEKL. V lost 5 bases and J 1 base, leaving 25 bases between the germline ends. The CDR3 is made up of 19 amino acids. The CDR3 DNA sequence: TGCGCCAGCAGCACCGGATTAATGAAGACTAGTTGGGGCACAGATACGCAGTATTTT. Translation gives CASSTGLMKTSWGTDTQYF.

This chain connects TRBV12-5 to TRBJ2-6, with 7 nucleotides matching TRBD1. The trim removed 0 bases at V and 3 bases at J, leaving 2 bases unmatched. The CDR3 totals 16 residues. The germline V gene has CDR1 LGHNT and CDR2 FRNRAP. The CDR3 DNA is TGTGCTAGTGGTTTGGTACGGACAGGTGGGGCCAACGTCCTGACTTTC. The encoded protein is CASGLVRTGGANVLTF.

The chain recombines TRBV7-9 with TRBJ2-3, with a tentative D call TRBD1 (5 bases). Between the trimmed V and J ends, which lost 4 bases and 0 bases, there was a span of 5 bases. This CDR3 region has 13 residues. Per germline, CDR1 SEHNR and CDR2 FQNEAQ (reference sequence). CDR3 protein: CASSSGSTDTQYF. The DNA for the CDR3 is TGTGCCAGCAGCTCAGGGAGCACAGATACGCAGTATTTT.

By share of the sample, this clone is medium-sized. The gene calls are TRBV5-6 and TRBJ1-1; perhaps TRBD1 as D (6 bases). Trimming stripped 4 bases from V and 6 bases from J, with 16 bases between. The CDR3 runs to 14 residues. From germline, CDR1 is SGHDT and CDR2 YYEEEE. CDR3 sequence (DNA): TGTGCCAGCAGCCCCGGGACACAGGAACCTGAAGCTTTCTTT. Protein sequence: CASSPGTQEPEAFF.

The V and J genes are TRBV4-2 and TRBJ2-3, with 10 bases that match TRBD2. The CDR3 has 15 amino acids. The germline V gene encodes CDR1 LGHNA and CDR2 YNFKEQ. V was clipped by 3 bases and J by 0 bases; unmatched bases: 0. CDR3 DNA sequence: TGTGCCAGCAGCCATAGCGGGGGGAGCACAGATACGCAGTATTTT. Its protein product is CASSHSGGSTDTQYF.